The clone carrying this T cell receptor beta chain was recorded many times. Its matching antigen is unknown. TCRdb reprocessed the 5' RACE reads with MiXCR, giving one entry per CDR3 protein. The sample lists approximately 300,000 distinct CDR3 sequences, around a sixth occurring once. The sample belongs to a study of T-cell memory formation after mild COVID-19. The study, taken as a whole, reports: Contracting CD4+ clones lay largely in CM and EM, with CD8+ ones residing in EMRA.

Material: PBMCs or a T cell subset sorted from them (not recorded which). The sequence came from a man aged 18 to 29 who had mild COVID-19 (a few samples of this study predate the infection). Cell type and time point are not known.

The CDR3: CASSQTDTQYF. The CDR3 coding sequence is TGTGCCAGCAGCCAAACAGATACGCAGTATTTT. The genes are TRBV7-9 and TRBJ2-3; D is unclear. Trimming cost V 5 bases and J 3 bases, with 3 bases left between them. The CDR3 totals 11 residues. Germline V gives CDR1 SEHNR, CDR2 FQNEAQ (reference sequence).